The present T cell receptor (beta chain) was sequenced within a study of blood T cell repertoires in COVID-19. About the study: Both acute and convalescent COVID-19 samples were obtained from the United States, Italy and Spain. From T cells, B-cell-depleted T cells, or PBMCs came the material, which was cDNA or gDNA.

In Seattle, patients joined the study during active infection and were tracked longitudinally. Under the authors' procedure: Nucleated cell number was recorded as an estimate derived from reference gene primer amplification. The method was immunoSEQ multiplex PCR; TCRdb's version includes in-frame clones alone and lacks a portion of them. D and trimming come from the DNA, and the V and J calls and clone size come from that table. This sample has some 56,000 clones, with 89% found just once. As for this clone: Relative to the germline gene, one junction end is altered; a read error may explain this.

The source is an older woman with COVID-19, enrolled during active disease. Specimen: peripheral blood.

CDR3 coding DNA: TGTGCCAGCAGCTTGGGAGCGGGACTTGCGGGTGGCAGGTGGGCTTTC. Residues: CASSLGAGLAGGRWAF. The gene calls are TRBV7-2 and TRBJ2-6; the match to TRBD2 covers 7 bases. Germline assignment: CDR1 SGHTA and CDR2 FQGNSA. This CDR3 is 16 amino acids long.